This T cell receptor beta chain was profiled in a study of cytomegalovirus exposure and HLA in healthy donors. Overall study findings and caveats: The productive fraction for most TCR beta V segments was about 87% or about 30% in an earlier analysis.

Germline CDR1 and CDR2: SGHTA and FQGNSA. V dropped 4 bases and J dropped 1; count of bases not matched to a gene: 2. CDR3 size: 15 residues. With 60 Vbeta and 13 Jbeta primers, the PCR was carried out. Using immunoSEQ multiplex PCR, the repertoire was profiled, and TCRdb retains in-frame clones only, with some absent. The sample contains under 200,000 clones, 79% of which appear only once. As to this clone: The antigen is unknown. This specimen includes other DNA sequences encoding the same CDR3.

Sequenced sample: PBMCs. The sequence came from a woman in her thirties or forties in good health and CMV-seronegative. V is TRBV7-2 and J is TRBJ1-1; the match to TRBD1 covers 11 bases. The CDR3 nucleotides are TGTGCCAGCAGCTGGACAGGGGGCGGGAACACTGAAGCTTTCTTT. This encodes CASSWTGGGNTEAFF.